The rows below give T cell receptor beta chains drawn from one sample of a study of shared clonotypes between healthy human individuals. The data were produced by immunoSEQ multiplex PCR, yet TCRdb's version contains in-frame clones alone and is incomplete. The sample consists of 400,000 to 500,000 clones, around 80% of them appearing once. The specimen was PBMCs. The receptors here all came from a woman between 40 and 55 years old in good health. Some clones in this sample may be carry-over from other donors' samples. CDR3s include the opening cysteine and the closing phenylalanine or tryptophan. A D gene is named only where the DNA matches it firmly. Only part of the rows carry a size: once, few, many, or a class if the clone is expanded.

CDR3nt,CDR3aa,d_gene,v_gene,abundance,j_gene
TGTGCCAGCAGCTTAGATAGCGGGAGGGACAATGAGCAGTTCTTC,CASSLDSGRDNEQFF,TRBD2,TRBV11-3,-,TRBJ2-1
TGTGCCAGCAGCTTAGGGGTGGGACGTGGTGAAAAACTGTTTTTT,CASSLGVGRGEKLFF,-,TRBV7-7,-,TRBJ1-4
TGTGCCAGCAGTCCTCTTCGGTCAACTAATGAAAAACTGTTTTTT,CASSPLRSTNEKLFF,-,TRBV6-1,-,TRBJ1-4
TGTGCCAGCAGCAACCTAGATCTCTGGGGACTCGGGGGGGCCTACGAGCAGTACTTC,CASSNLDLWGLGGAYEQYF,TRBD2,TRBV27,-,TRBJ2-7
TGTGCCATCAGTGAGGGGGGTAGCGGGGCCGGTCACTATGAGCAGTTCTTC,CAISEGGSGAGHYEQFF,TRBD2,TRBV10-3,-,TRBJ2-1
TGCAGCGTTGAAGTGGGGGCTGCGGACACTGAAGCTTTCTTT,CSVEVGAADTEAFF,-,TRBV29-1,-,TRBJ1-1
TGTGCCATCAGTGAGGCCCCGCCCCTAGCGTCGGACGGGGAGCTGTTTTTT,CAISEAPPLASDGELFF,-,TRBV10-3,-,TRBJ2-2
TGTGCCAGCAGCCCGACAGCCTCCGGGATGGAGACCCAGTACTTC,CASSPTASGMETQYF,-,TRBV6-6,-,TRBJ2-5
TGCGCCAGCAGCCAATTCTCGGGACTCGTGAACACAGATACGCAGTATTTT,CASSQFSGLVNTDTQYF,-,TRBV4-1,-,TRBJ2-3
TGCAGCGTCCAGTTTCGACAAACCTCTGGGGCCAACGTCCTGACTTTC,CSVQFRQTSGANVLTF,-,TRBV29-1,few,TRBJ2-6
TGTGCCAGCTCACCGCCGGGACTAGGTTTCGATGAGCAGTTCTTC,CASSPPGLGFDEQFF,TRBD2,TRBV18,-,TRBJ2-1
TGTGCCAGCAGCTTACGACAGGGTATTGCCGAGCAGTACTTC,CASSLRQGIAEQYF,TRBD1,TRBV7-6,once,TRBJ2-7
TGCGCCACCAGCCAAGATTCGGGACAAATCTACGAGCAGTACTTC,CATSQDSGQIYEQYF,-,TRBV4-3,-,TRBJ2-7
TGTGCCAGCAGGACTAGCGGGACGATCGATGAGCAGTTCTTC,CASRTSGTIDEQFF,TRBD2,TRBV7-2,-,TRBJ2-1
TGTGCCTGGAGTGGGCAGGGCGATCAGCCCCAGCATTTT,CAWSGQGDQPQHF,-,TRBV30,-,TRBJ1-5
TGTGCCAGCAGCGTTTCGGGACAGACCTACGAGCAGTACTTC,CASSVSGQTYEQYF,TRBD1,TRBV9,-,TRBJ2-7
TGTGCCAGCAGCCAAGATCCGAATGAGCAGTTCTTC,CASSQDPNEQFF,-,TRBV14,-,TRBJ2-1
TGTGCCATCAGTGAGACAGGGCACAAACAAGAGACCCAGTACTTC,CAISETGHKQETQYF,-,TRBV10-3,-,TRBJ2-5
TGCGCCAGCAGGGCGGGACAGGGAGTGCGGGAGCAGTACTTC,CASRAGQGVREQYF,TRBD1,TRBV10-2,-,TRBJ2-7
TGTGCCAGCAGCTTAGATTTCGCGGGAGGGCATCATAATGAGCAGTTCTTC,CASSLDFAGGHHNEQFF,TRBD2,TRBV11-3,many,TRBJ2-1
TGTGCCAGCAGCCCAAGCAGGGGCGGCTACGAGCAGTACTTC,CASSPSRGGYEQYF,-,TRBV7-8,-,TRBJ2-7
TGTGCCAGCAGCGTCCAACTATTCCACACCGGGGAGCTGTTTTTT,CASSVQLFHTGELFF,-,TRBV9,-,TRBJ2-2
TGTGCCAGCAGCTTAGTCGGGGGGTATTCCGGATCGAGTCAGCCCCAGCATTTT,CASSLVGGYSGSSQPQHF,-,TRBV7-2,-,TRBJ1-5
TGTGCCAGCAGCTTAGAGCGAGCGGGGTACAATGAGCAGTTCTTC,CASSLERAGYNEQFF,TRBD2,TRBV11-3,-,TRBJ2-1
TGTGCCAGCAGCTGGCAGGGGGCGAGGTACAATGAGCAGTTCTTC,CASSWQGARYNEQFF,TRBD1,TRBV11-2,-,TRBJ2-1
TGTGCCAGCTCGCCCGGACTAGCGGGAACCGGGGAGCTGTTTTTT,CASSPGLAGTGELFF,TRBD2,TRBV18,-,TRBJ2-2
TGCAGCGTTGAGCGGGGAGGTGAGCAGTTCTTC,CSVERGGEQFF,-,TRBV29-1,-,TRBJ2-1
TGCGCCAGCAGCCAAGGCGGGGCGGAAGGCACAGATACGCAGTATTTT,CASSQGGAEGTDTQYF,-,TRBV4-1,many,TRBJ2-3
TGTGCAAATGGCCGGCGGAATGAGCAGTTCTTC,CANGRRNEQFF,-,TRBV10-3,few,TRBJ2-1
TGTGCCAGTAGCACGCCGGGGACCAACACTGAAGCTTTCTTT,CASSTPGTNTEAFF,-,TRBV19,many,TRBJ1-1
TGTGCCAGCAGCGTCGGGGCAGAGCTCTACGAGCAGTACTTC,CASSVGAELYEQYF,-,TRBV4-2,-,TRBJ2-7
TGTGCCAGCAGCGTAGAAAGCTCCTACGAGCAGTACTTC,CASSVESSYEQYF,-,TRBV9,-,TRBJ2-7
TGTGCCAGCAGCTTGACAGGGGCGCGAGATACGCAGTATTTT,CASSLTGARDTQYF,TRBD1,TRBV7-9,few,TRBJ2-3
TGCGCCAGCAGACCGGGACTAGTCTACGAGCAGTACTTC,CASRPGLVYEQYF,TRBD2,TRBV10-2,few,TRBJ2-7
TGTGCCAGCAGCTTACGAGCGGGAGGGCTGGAAGAGACCCAGTACTTC,CASSLRAGGLEETQYF,TRBD2,TRBV11-2,-,TRBJ2-5
TGCGCCAGCAGCTCAGGGACAGGGGGGAACACAGATACGCAGTATTTT,CASSSGTGGNTDTQYF,TRBD1,TRBV5-1,-,TRBJ2-3
TGCGCCAGCAGCCAAGATGACGGTTATAGCACTGAAGCTTTCTTT,CASSQDDGYSTEAFF,-,TRBV4-3,-,TRBJ1-1
TGTGCCAGCAGCGGCGGGGCGGGAGCCTACAATGAGCAGTTCTTC,CASSGGAGAYNEQFF,TRBD2,TRBV9,once,TRBJ2-1
TGTGCCAGCAGCTCGACTTTGAGGGAAGCTTTCTTT,CASSSTLREAFF,-,TRBV13,few,TRBJ1-1
TGCGCCAGCAGCCCGGGGACTAGCGGGAGGGCCTATAATGAGCAGTTCTTC,CASSPGTSGRAYNEQFF,TRBD2,TRBV5-1,-,TRBJ2-1
TGTGCTAGTGGTTTCGACAGGGGTGAGACCCAGTACTTC,CASGFDRGETQYF,TRBD1,TRBV12-5,-,TRBJ2-5
TGCGCCAGCAGCTTGGATTGGGGCAATGAGCAGTTCTTC,CASSLDWGNEQFF,-,TRBV5-1,once,TRBJ2-1
TGTGCCAGCAGCCCAGGGGGCCATGGAAACACCATATATTTT,CASSPGGHGNTIYF,TRBD1,TRBV27,-,TRBJ1-3
TGTGCCAGTACTACAACAGATACGCAGTATTTT,CASTTTDTQYF,-,TRBV19,-,TRBJ2-3
TGTGCCAGCAGCAAACTAGCGGGAGTGTCCGGGGAGCTGTTTTTT,CASSKLAGVSGELFF,TRBD2,TRBV11-3,many,TRBJ2-2
TGTGCCAGCAGCCCTAAGCGGGACGGGGGGGCCACAGATACGCAGTATTTT,CASSPKRDGGATDTQYF,TRBD2,TRBV7-8,-,TRBJ2-3
TGTGCCAGCAGCCTCTCCGATCAGCCCCAGCATTTT,CASSLSDQPQHF,-,TRBV2,few,TRBJ1-5
TGTGCCAGCAGCGCGGGACAGCAAGAGACCCAGTACTTC,CASSAGQQETQYF,-,TRBV7-8,-,TRBJ2-5
TGCGCCAGCAGTGAGTCAGGAGGGGGAGATGCAACTAATGAAAAACTGTTTTTT,CASSESGGGDATNEKLFF,-,TRBV10-1,-,TRBJ1-4
TGTGCCAGTTCCGACCGAAGCACAGATACGCAGTATTTT,CASSDRSTDTQYF,-,TRBV19,-,TRBJ2-3